The entry below gives a single TCR beta chain sequence along with its context. This CDR3 has 15 amino acids. Germline V gene data show CDR1 as SEHNR and CDR2 as FQNEAQ (reference sequence). Trimming at V came to 5 bases and at J to 1 base, leaving 6 bases not matched to a gene. Researchers ran the PCR with 60 Vbeta and 13 Jbeta primers. Clones were sequenced by immunoSEQ multiplex PCR, and TCRdb holds only the in-frame ones, with some missing. The table records about 130,000 clones, 72% of them present only once. This sample was included in a study of cytomegalovirus exposure and HLA in healthy donors.

The gene calls are TRBV7-9 and TRBJ1-1, with 8 bases matching TRBD1. The sample consisted of PBMCs. The receptor's source is a man between 25 and 39 years old in good health and CMV-seronegative. CDR3 protein: CASSAQDRANTEAFF. Here the CDR3 DNA reads TGTGCCAGCAGCGCTCAGGACAGGGCGAACACTGAAGCTTTCTTT.